This T cell receptor (beta chain) was captured by sequencing in a study of early T cells in non-severe SARS-CoV-2 infection. About the research overall: Sequencing targeted bulk RNA from unsorted whole blood, leaving chains unpaired.

Molecules of cDNA were individually given unique molecular identifiers that were attached to them. TCRdb fed the 5' RACE reads into MiXCR, producing one record per CDR3 protein. The table records around 30,000 distinct CDR3 sequences, 5% of them present only once. In its sample, this clonotype was seen many times. The TCR originated in an adult who was a healthcare worker with PCR-confirmed SARS-CoV-2 infection or an uninfected control (not recorded which). The specimen sequenced was whole blood.

The CDR3, as DNA: TGTGCCAGCAGTGAAGCGGCTGGCAGCCCTAACACAGATACGCAGTATTTT. Its protein is CASSEAAGSPNTDTQYF. J is TRBJ2-3 and V is TRBV6-1; D unresolved. Germline CDR1 MNHNS, CDR2 SASEGT. V was clipped by 0 bases and J by 2 bases, with 15 bases between them. The CDR3 has 17 residues.